This T cell receptor (beta chain) was profiled in a study of blood T cell repertoires in COVID-19. Using immunoSEQ multiplex PCR, the repertoire was profiled, and TCRdb retains in-frame clones only, with some absent. The repertoire has about 67,000 clones, 65% to 85% of them found once; the top ten carry roughly 41%. Trimming removed 2 bases from V and 6 bases from J; junction bases left unmatched: 9. The CDR3 consists of 15 residues. Germline V gene data show CDR1 as SGHVS and CDR2 as FQNEAQ. The clonotype comes from a human donor in a cohort sampled during active COVID-19. The sample consisted of peripheral blood. The chain combines TRBV7-8 with TRBJ2-7; 8 bases line up with TRBD2. In DNA form, the CDR3 reads TGTGCCAGCAGCTTATTAGCGGGGAGCGGAGGCGAGCAGTACTTC. This encodes CASSLLAGSGGEQYF.